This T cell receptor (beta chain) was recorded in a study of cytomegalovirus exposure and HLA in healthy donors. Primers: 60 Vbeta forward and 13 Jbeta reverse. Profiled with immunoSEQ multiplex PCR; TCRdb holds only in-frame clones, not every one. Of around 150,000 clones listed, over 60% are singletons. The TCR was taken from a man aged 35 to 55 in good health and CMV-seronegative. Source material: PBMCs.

CDR3 amino acids: CASSLASGGGQETQYF. The CDR3 bases are TGTGCCAGCAGCTTAGCTAGCGGCGGCGGCCAAGAGACCCAGTACTTC. V gene TRBV7-2 combines with J gene TRBJ2-5; TRBD2 is a possible D gene (6 bases). In germline, CDR1 is SGHTA, CDR2 FQGNSA. This CDR3 is 16 amino acids long. The V end lost 0 bases, the J end lost 1 base, and 12 bases lay between the germline ends.